The present entry profiles one TCR beta chain with its context. Its antigen is unknown. The data were obtained in a study of T cell responses to AZD1222 COVID-19 vaccine. Profiled with immunoSEQ multiplex PCR; TCRdb holds only in-frame clones, not every one. The repertoire has 130,000 or so clones, 93% of them found once; the top ten carry about 5%. Regarding the study as a whole: Donors were mostly white British, more females; clonal diversity possibly underestimated.

V was clipped by 6 bases and J by 6 bases, with 9 bases between them. The germline V gene encodes CDR1 SGHVS and CDR2 FNYEAQ. The CDR3 totals 11 residues. The starting material was peripheral blood, obtained on day 0 of AZD1222 vaccination. The sequence came from an adult in good health. The genes are TRBV7-6 and TRBJ2-7, with D maybe TRBD2 (5 bases). The CDR3 here is CASSSGLEQYF. In nucleotides, the CDR3 is TGTGCCAGCAGTTCCGGACTCGAGCAGTACTTC.